The rows below give T cell receptor beta chains drawn from one sample of a study of quantifying T cell responses using KT2 cells. TCRdb called the UMI-ligation and nested PCR reads again in MiXCR, with one record for every CDR3 protein. The top ten hold around 9.9% of the sample, which has more than 55,000 distinct CDR3 sequences, approximately 13% seen once. Sequenced input: PBMCs spiked with cells of the T cell clone KT2. These receptor sequences come from a human donor. Both conserved end residues are part of each CDR3. D genes are given only for firm matches. Only part of the rows carry a size: once, few, many, or a class if the clone is expanded.

NA	TRBV19	TRBJ2-2	NA	TGTGCCAGTACCACTGATCTGGGACGTCAAGGGGCCGGGGAGCTGTTTTTT	CASTTDLGRQGAGELFF
NA	TRBV7-2	TRBJ2-2	few	TGTGCCAGCAGCTTAGTACGGGCTCGCACCGGGGAGCTGTTTTTT	CASSLVRARTGELFF
TRBD1	TRBV20-1	TRBJ1-1	NA	TGCAGTGCTAGAGTCACAGGGGGCAACACTGAAGCTTTCTTT	CSARVTGGNTEAFF
NA	TRBV16	TRBJ1-5	many	TGTGCCAGCAGCCAAGGTCCCCCCGGGGATCAGCCCCAGCATTTT	CASSQGPPGDQPQHF
NA	TRBV15	TRBJ1-1	NA	TGTGCCACCAGCAGTTTCTTCGGAGAGGGCACTGAAGCTTTCTTT	CATSSFFGEGTEAFF
NA	TRBV7-6	TRBJ2-2	few	TGTGCCAGCAGCTCCCAGGGCACCGGGGAGCTGTTTTTT	CASSSQGTGELFF
NA	TRBV20-1	TRBJ1-1	NA	TGCAGTGCTAATACGGCGGGGGGGAACACTGAAGCTTTCTTT	CSANTAGGNTEAFF
NA	TRBV2	TRBJ1-5	few	TGTGCCAGTAACGAGGGACGACATCAGCCCCAGCATTTT	CASNEGRHQPQHF
NA	TRBV24-1	TRBJ2-6	NA	TGTGCCACCAGTGATCCACGCCGGGACGGAGACTCTGGGGCCAACGTCCTGACTTTC	CATSDPRRDGDSGANVLTF
TRBD1	TRBV28	TRBJ1-1	few	TGTGCCAGCACGCTACTCCCGGGACAGGGGGTCCAAGGGGCTTTCTTT	CASTLLPGQGVQGAFF
NA	TRBV5-1	TRBJ2-5	few	TGCGCCAGCAGTTCCGGGACGAGCTGGGAGACCCAGTACTTC	CASSSGTSWETQYF
NA	TRBV5-1	TRBJ1-1	once	TGCGCCAGCAGCTTGGCCATTAATCGGGCTGAAGCTTTCTTT	CASSLAINRAEAFF
TRBD2	TRBV12-3/TRBV12-4	TRBJ2-1	few	TGTGCCAGCACCCTATCCAGCGGGGGGGCCGACAATGAGCAGTTCTTC	CASTLSSGGADNEQFF
TRBD2	TRBV6-5	TRBJ2-3	many	TGTGCCAGCAGTTACTCGCCTCTTAGCGGGGGTGCAGATACGCAGTATTTT	CASSYSPLSGGADTQYF
NA	TRBV4-3	TRBJ2-4	NA	TGCGCCAGCAGCCAAGAGGGGGTTCCCGAAAACATTCAGTACTTC	CASSQEGVPENIQYF
NA	TRBV18	TRBJ1-5	NA	TGTGCCAGCTCACTCGGAGGCGGGGGTTCGAACCAGCCCCAGCATTTT	CASSLGGGGSNQPQHF
NA	TRBV7-9	TRBJ2-2	few	TGTGCCAGCAGTAAAGGAGGAAGCACCGGGGAGCTGTTTTTT	CASSKGGSTGELFF
NA	TRBV5-4	TRBJ1-1	many	TGTGCCAGCAAGGGGGGGATGAACACTGAAGCTTTCTTT	CASKGGMNTEAFF
TRBD2	TRBV12-3/TRBV12-4	TRBJ2-7	few	TGTGCCAGCAGCCTAACTAGCGGGAGTTTTTACGAGCAGTACTTC	CASSLTSGSFYEQYF
NA	TRBV12-3/TRBV12-4	TRBJ1-4	few	TGTGCCACCCAGCAGTCCCACGGGAATGAAAAACTGTTTTTT	CATQQSHGNEKLFF
TRBD1	TRBV6-6	TRBJ1-4	NA	TGTGCCAGCAGAACCGGGACAGGGGATATTAATGAAAAACTGTTTTTT	CASRTGTGDINEKLFF
NA	TRBV23-1	TRBJ2-5	many	TGCGCCAGCAGTCAATGTTGTCCAGGAGTAGAGACCCAGTACTTC	CASSQCCPGVETQYF
TRBD1	TRBV29-1	TRBJ2-1	many	TGCAGCGTTGAGATTATAACAGGGGCTGGGAATGAGCAGTTCTTC	CSVEIITGAGNEQFF
NA	TRBV29-1	TRBJ2-3	NA	TGCAGCGTTGACCAATCTAGCACAGATACGCAGTATTTT	CSVDQSSTDTQYF
TRBD2	TRBV20-1	TRBJ2-2	many	TGCAGTGCTAGAGACCCCAAAGTAGCGGGGAACACCGGGGAGCTGTTTTTT	CSARDPKVAGNTGELFF
TRBD1	TRBV30	TRBJ1-3	NA	TGTGCCTGGAGCTCCCGGGACAGGGGTCGGGCTTTGACTGGAAACACCATATATTTT	CAWSSRDRGRALTGNTIYF
NA	TRBV14	TRBJ2-3	NA	TGTGCCAGCAGCCCGACTAGCACAGATACGCAGTATTTT	CASSPTSTDTQYF
TRBD1	TRBV29-1	TRBJ2-1	many	TGCAGCGTTGCGACAGGGGGCGGTGAGCAGTTCTTC	CSVATGGGEQFF
TRBD1	TRBV3-1	TRBJ2-3	NA	TGTGCCAGCAGACGGACAGGGGATGATACGCAGTATTTT	CASRRTGDDTQYF
NA	TRBV6-1	TRBJ1-2	NA	TGTGCCAGCAGTGAGGCAGGGGTTGGCTACACCTTC	CASSEAGVGYTF
NA	TRBV27	TRBJ1-1	many	TGTGCCAGCAGCCCATCTCAGCCCGGGCCCCGCGTAAGGTCTGAAGCTTTCTTT	CASSPSQPGPRVRSEAFF
NA	TRBV7-9	TRBJ2-1	many	TGTGCCAGCAGCCATCCCGGGGACCGATACAATGAGCAGTTCTTC	CASSHPGDRYNEQFF
NA	TRBV5-4	TRBJ1-1	many	TGTGCCAGCAGCTTTGAGTTCGGGGGCGGAACTGAAGCTTTCTTT	CASSFEFGGGTEAFF
NA	TRBV7-2	TRBJ1-1	few	TGTGCCAGCAGCTTAGGGGCGGCGACAGAAGCTTTCTTT	CASSLGAATEAFF
NA	TRBV20-1	TRBJ1-6	NA	TGCAGTGCTAGAGGGTCCGGCCAGGATAATTCACCCCTCCACTTT	CSARGSGQDNSPLHF
TRBD1	TRBV4-1	TRBJ1-3	NA	TGCGCCAGCAGCCGCCCCGGGACAGGGGAAGGAAACACCATATATTTT	CASSRPGTGEGNTIYF
NA	TRBV7-9	TRBJ1-1	few	TGTGCCAGCAGCTTAGTGGAGTGGGGTCGGGAGACTGAAGCTTTCTTT	CASSLVEWGRETEAFF
TRBD1	TRBV7-4	TRBJ1-6	NA	TGTGCCAGCAGCTTAGATGCCCCGTGTCAGGGGGTACGGAATTCACCCCTCCACTTT	CASSLDAPCQGVRNSPLHF
NA	TRBV6-5	TRBJ1-2	many	TGTGCCAGCAGTTACTCACGAACAGGAGGATATGGCTACACCTTC	CASSYSRTGGYGYTF
NA	TRBV25-1	TRBJ2-3	few	TGTGCCACCCAAGAGGGGGTCCCCCGACCCACAGATACGCAGTATTTT	CATQEGVPRPTDTQYF
TRBD2	TRBV11-2	TRBJ2-3	NA	TGTGCCAGCAGTCAATCCGGGACTAGCGGGACTTTT	CASSQSGTSGTF
NA	TRBV27	TRBJ1-6	NA	TGTGCCAGCAGTTCCCTCGACAGGAGCTCCTATAATTCACCCCTCCACTTT	CASSSLDRSSYNSPLHF
NA	TRBV18	TRBJ1-4	NA	TGTGCCAGCTCCGAGGTTGGAACAACTAATGAAAAACTGTTTTTT	CASSEVGTTNEKLFF
NA	TRBV7-2	TRBJ2-7	NA	TGTGCCAGCAGCCGGACTCGTTCCTACGAGCAGTACTTC	CASSRTRSYEQYF
NA	TRBV6-5	TRBJ1-2	NA	TGTGCCAGCAGTTCCTTTACAGGGTATTTTTATGGCTACACCTTC	CASSSFTGYFYGYTF
NA	TRBV7-2	TRBJ2-7	few	TGTGCCAGCAGCTTGTCCGTGACAGGCCCCTACGAGCAGTACTTC	CASSLSVTGPYEQYF
NA	TRBV5-5	TRBJ1-5	few	TGTGCCAGCAGCTTGATGGTTACCCGGGACAGCAATCAGCCCCAGCATTTT	CASSLMVTRDSNQPQHF
NA	TRBV4-1	TRBJ1-4	few	TGCGCCAGCAGCCCCAGATTGATGGAAAAACTGTTTTTT	CASSPRLMEKLFF
NA	TRBV9	TRBJ1-5	NA	TGTGCCAGCAGCGCGAGTGCAGAACGCAATCAGCCCCAGCATTTT	CASSASAERNQPQHF
NA	TRBV6-5	TRBJ2-6	few	TGTGCCAGCAGGAGGGGGGCTGGGGCCAACGTCCTGACTTTC	CASRRGAGANVLTF
TRBD1	TRBV10-3	TRBJ2-7	few	TGTGCCATCAGCCCCGGGACAGCAAGCTCCTACGAGCAGTACTTC	CAISPGTASSYEQYF
NA	TRBV6-6	TRBJ1-4	few	TGTGCCAGCAGTTACACGGGGTTTGTGTATGAAAAACTGTTTTTT	CASSYTGFVYEKLFF
NA	TRBV5-6	TRBJ2-3	NA	TGTGCCAGCAGCCTGGAAGGGGGGGAAACAGATACGCAGTATTTT	CASSLEGGETDTQYF